Following are 5 T cell receptor beta chains from one sample sequenced in a study of regulatory T cells in long-lasting Graves disease. Time point described: newly diagnosed GD, antithyroid drugs for less than 3 months. TCR sequences were obtained from RNA taken from PBMCs. Arm-PCR of CDR3 regions and iRepertoire HTBI primers were used to build TCR beta libraries. TCRdb re-called the multiplex PCR reads with MiXCR, one entry per CDR3 protein. The sample has 600,000 to 650,000 distinct CDR3 sequences; approximately 15% are singletons. These data were also reused for a study on T cells in Graves' hyperthyroidism and ophthalmopathy.

The sequencing here drew on peripheral blood mononuclear cells (PBMCs), taken at new diagnosis, from a patient treated with antithyroid drugs. The receptors derive from a woman in her thirties with Graves disease.

This clonotype occurred many times. The chain recombines TRBV27 with TRBJ2-1; TRBD1 agrees at 7 bases. The CDR3 extends over 12 amino acids. CDR1 is MNHEY, CDR2 SMNVEV, per germline (reference sequence). V gave up 5 bases and J gave up 8 bases; unmatched junction bases: 3. CDR3: CASSVQGHEQFF. The CDR3 DNA reads TGTGCCAGCAGTGTACAGGGGCATGAGCAGTTCTTC.

This clonotype has ten or more counts. The chain has TRBV20-1 and TRBJ2-4, with D maybe TRBD1 (6 bases). Germline assignment: CDR1 DFQATT and CDR2 SNEGSKA (reference sequence). V was trimmed by 8 bases and J by 11 bases, leaving 16 bases between them. The CDR3 covers 11 residues. The CDR3 region is CSCGGQTVQYF. The CDR3 DNA is TGCAGTTGCGGCGGACAGACCGTTCAGTACTTC.

Note on this clonotype: Being one base from a much bigger clone, this may be a read error. V gene TRBV5-1 combines with J gene TRBJ1-2; no definite D call. CDR3 length: 15 amino acids. Germline CDR1 is SGHRS and CDR2 is YFSETQ. The DNA for the CDR3 is TGCGCCAGCGGCTTGGCCGCGGTTGGTAACTATGGCTACACCTTC. This encodes CASGLAAVGNYGYTF.

The chain uses TRBV29-1 and TRBJ1-2; the D gene is possibly TRBD1 (6 bases). Trimming shortened V by 2 bases and J by 7 bases, and 8 bases separated the two germline ends. The CDR3 loop spans 11 amino acids. Per germline, CDR1 SQVTM and CDR2 ANQGSEA. The CDR3 DNA reads TGCAGCGTTGAAACAGGGAGTGGCTACACCTTC. It specifies CSVETGSGYTF.

A remark on this clonotype: A much larger clone is a single base away; this may be a read error. The rearrangement uses TRBV2 and TRBJ2-3, with no clear D. The J call may be incorrect, as the DNA end agrees better with TRBJ2-1. The CDR3 is made up of 11 amino acids. Germline CDR1 reads SNHLY; CDR2 reads FYNNEI. CDR3 in DNA: TGTGCCAGCAGTGCGCTTTCTGAGCAGTTCTTC. Residues: CASSALSEQFF.